The next 22 T cell receptor beta chains were all read from a single sample in a study of tumor-infiltrating lymphocytes in localized non-small cell lung cancer listed by TCRdb under 2021. Preparation of the library involved the immunoSEQ multiplex PCR assay. Here the immuneACCESS table is served through TCRdb, limited to in-frame sequences with V and J called. Missing clones are a known gap in these copies; in checked studies unresolved V genes cover under half, and the rest lacks a known reason. The sample includes 7,000 or so clones, with roughly three quarters observed a single time. The ten largest clones capture about 5.2% of the sample. Sequenced material: uninvolved lung tissue not adjacent to the tumor. The receptor set was obtained from a human donor with non-small cell lung cancer.

The chain is built from TRBV7-7 and TRBJ2-2, with 8 positions matching TRBD2. Per the germline V gene, CDR1 is SSHAT and CDR2 is FNYEAQ (reference sequence). The CDR3 spans 15 residues. V was pared by 5 bases and J by 4 bases, with 6 bases of the junction left unmatched. The CDR3 reads CASSAGLAFTGELFF. In DNA form, the CDR3 reads TGTGCCAGCAGCGCCGGACTAGCTTTCACCGGGGAGCTGTTTTTT.

This clone has a single count. The rearrangement joins TRBV4-2 to TRBJ2-7; D gene uncertain. The CDR3 contains 13 residues. Germline-derived CDR1 and CDR2 are LGHNA and YNFKEQ. With 0 bases removed from V and 10 bases from J, the gap between germline ends came to 13 bases. The CDR3 region has the DNA TGTGCCAGCAGCCAAGATTCAGCCCTCGCCCAGTACTTC. Its translation is CASSQDSALAQYF.

In regard to this clone: Other DNA sequences within the sample encode an identical CDR3. This chain joins TRBV5-6 and TRBJ2-7, with a possible D match to TRBD2 (7 bases). The CDR3 spans 14 residues. CDR1 and CDR2 (germline): SGHDT, YYEEEE. Between the trimmed V and J ends, which lost 5 bases and 2 bases, there was a span of 14 bases. In nucleotides, the CDR3 is TGTGCCAGCAGTTGGGGGGGGACACCCTACGAGCAGTACTTC. As protein: CASSWGGTPYEQYF.

The J gene is TRBJ2-3, the V gene TRBV4-2; tentative D call: TRBD2 (6 bases). The V end was cut by 0 bases, the J end by 0 bases, with 25 bases between. CDR3 length: 21 residues. Germline V gene lookup returns CDR1 LGHNA and CDR2 YNFKEQ. Here the CDR3 reads CASSQDLWGTDVPSSTDTQYF. As DNA, the CDR3 is TGTGCCAGCAGCCAAGATCTATGGGGGACTGACGTCCCGTCTAGCACAGATACGCAGTATTTT.

This chain connects TRBV11-3 to TRBJ2-3, with D unclear. The germline gives CDR1 SGHNT, CDR2 YENEEA. There are 15 residues in the CDR3. V lost 3 bases to trimming and J lost 1 base, with 11 bases between them. CDR3 DNA sequence: TGTGCCAGCAGCTTGAGATTATCGGGCACAGATACGCAGTATTTT. This codes for CASSLRLSGTDTQYF.

The CDR3 coding sequence is TGTGCCAGCAACCCTCGGCCTAACTATGGCTACACCTTC. Translated: CASNPRPNYGYTF. V and J are TRBV28 and TRBJ1-2, with D hard to call. The CDR3 is 13 residues long. In germline, CDR1 is MDHEN, CDR2 SYDVKM. V shed 7 bases and J shed 0 bases, with 9 bases lying between them.

The chain joins TRBV4-2 to TRBJ2-5, with 14 positions matching TRBD2. The CDR3 length is 17 residues. The V segment lost 4 bases and the J segment 1 base; nucleotides outside the gene matches: 5. CDR1 LGHNA and CDR2 YNFKEQ come from the germline V gene. The CDR3, as DNA: TGTGCCAGCAGCCGATCGGGACTAGCGGGAGTCCAAGAGACCCAGTACTTC. Its protein is CASSRSGLAGVQETQYF.

This clone has more than one count but fewer than ten. The genes are TRBV6-5 and TRBJ2-3; D not certain. Germline CDR1 and CDR2: MNHEY and SVGAGI. V lost 4 bases and J 4 bases, leaving 9 bases between the germline ends. The CDR3 spans 13 residues. The CDR3 DNA follows: TGTGCCAGCAGTTCCATAGCCGCAGATACGCAGTATTTT. Translating gives CASSSIAADTQYF.

This clone was seen a handful of times. The genes are TRBV28 and TRBJ2-4; 10 nucleotides agree with TRBD2. V was clipped by 6 bases and J by 0 bases; unmatched bases: 11. The CDR3 is made up of 18 amino acids. Germline assignment: CDR1 MDHEN and CDR2 SYDVKM. This CDR3 is CASSRLAGASLAKNIQYF. DNA of the CDR3: TGTGCCAGCAGCCGTCTAGCGGGGGCGAGCCTAGCCAAAAACATTCAGTACTTC.

The chain joins TRBV10-3 to TRBJ1-4, with D uncertain. CDR3 length: 15 amino acids. From germline, CDR1 is ENHRY and CDR2 SYGVKD. The V and J ends lost 3 bases and 5 bases respectively, with 13 bases between them. The CDR3 loop is CAISDRRPPNEKLFF. CDR3 sequence (DNA): TGTGCCATCAGTGATCGACGGCCTCCAAATGAAAAACTGTTTTTT.

The V gene is TRBV9, the J gene TRBJ2-7; D tentatively fits TRBD1 or TRBD2 (5 bases each). Germline V CDR1 and CDR2: SGDLS, YYNGEE. This CDR3 contains 13 residues. V was pared by 1 base and J by 5 bases, with 10 bases between. The CDR3 sequence: CASSVMGEDEQYF. For the CDR3, the DNA is TGTGCCAGCAGCGTAATGGGGGAAGACGAGCAGTACTTC.

This chain joins TRBV4-2 and TRBJ2-1, with D uncertain. The CDR3 contains 16 residues. CDR1 is LGHNA, CDR2 YNFKEQ, per germline. Trimming removed 0 bases from V and 5 bases from J, with 14 bases in between. CDR3 loop: CASSQDRGSSHNEQFF. CDR3 DNA: TGTGCCAGCAGCCAAGATCGAGGCTCTTCCCACAATGAGCAGTTCTTC.

V and J are TRBV30 and TRBJ2-1; 10 bases are a match to TRBD2. This CDR3 has 14 amino acids. Germline V lookup: CDR1 GTSNPN, CDR2 SVGIG (reference sequence). J gave up 2 bases and V 5 bases, and 3 bases lay outside the gene matches. The CDR3 region has the DNA TGTGCCTGGGGGAGCGGGAGGGCCTACAATGAGCAGTTCTTC. This gives the protein CAWGSGRAYNEQFF.

Comment on this clone: One junction end does not reproduce the germline sequence, and a read error may be involved. The chain has TRBV6-5 and TRBJ2-3; TRBD2 matches 11 bases. The CDR3 covers 15 residues. Germline loops: CDR1 MNHEY, CDR2 SVGAGI. As DNA, the CDR3 is TGTGCCAGCAGTGACTCTAGCGGGGGGTCCGATACGCAGTATTTT. It yields the protein CASSDSSGGSDTQYF.

The V call is TRBV11-3, the J call TRBJ2-3; perhaps D is TRBD1 or TRBD2 (5 bases each). Germline V gene sequence: CDR1 SGHNT, CDR2 YENEEA. This CDR3 comprises 15 residues. Trimming pared 8 bases from V and 5 bases from J, leaving 20 bases between. CDR3: CASYGGDSRKDTQYF. Here the CDR3 DNA reads TGTGCCAGCTATGGGGGTGACTCCAGGAAAGATACGCAGTATTTT.

The CDR3, as DNA: TGTGCCAGCAGTCCCAGAGGACTAGCGGGGGGCCCGCAGTACTTC. It yields the protein CASSPRGLAGGPQYF. The J gene is TRBJ2-7, the V gene TRBV6-5, with 14 positions matching TRBD2. The CDR3 has 15 residues. The V gene's germline CDR1 is MNHEY and CDR2 SVGAGI. V dropped 5 bases and J dropped 9; count of bases not matched to a gene: 9.

This clone is deemed medium-sized. The sample contains more than one DNA sequence encoding this CDR3. The chain has TRBV19 and TRBJ2-3; no reliable D call. Trimming shortened V by 1 base and J by 3 bases, and 2 bases separated the two germline ends. Germline V gene data show CDR1 as LNHDA and CDR2 as SQIVND (reference sequence). The length of the CDR3 is 12 residues. CDR3 in amino acids: CASSIGTDTQYF. CDR3 coding DNA: TGTGCCAGTAGTATAGGGACAGATACGCAGTATTTT.

The genes are TRBV15 and TRBJ1-1; D call uncertain. This CDR3 region has 11 residues. The V gene's germline CDR1 is LNHNV and CDR2 YYDKDF (reference sequence). V was cut by 4 bases and J by 7 bases, with 7 bases left in between. The CDR3 nucleotides are TGTGCCACCAGCAACGGTAATGAAGCTTTCTTT. Translating gives CATSNGNEAFF.

The chain uses TRBV5-1 and TRBJ2-1, with TRBD2 matching 9 bases. The CDR3 contains 16 residues. Germline V lookup: CDR1 SGHRS, CDR2 YFSETQ. The J segment lost 2 bases and the V segment lost 0 bases, leaving 3 bases of the junction unmatched. CDR3 protein: CASSLAGLATYNEQFF. Written as DNA, the CDR3 is TGCGCCAGCAGCTTGGCGGGACTAGCTACCTACAATGAGCAGTTCTTC.

This chain connects TRBV2 to TRBJ1-2, with D possibly matching TRBD1 (5 bases). The CDR3 covers 13 residues. Germline CDR1 is SNHLY and CDR2 is FYNNEI. V was cut by 5 bases and J by 8 bases, with 15 bases left in between. The CDR3 DNA reads TGTGCCAGCAGTCCTTCGACAGACCCCGGCTACACCTTC. Amino acid sequence: CASSPSTDPGYTF.

This clone was observed a handful of times. The V gene is TRBV1, the J gene TRBJ2-3; the D call TRBD2 from the table was never checked on the DNA. TRBV1 is labeled a pseudogene. CDR3 length: 19 amino acids. The chain's CDR3 is CTSSQVGLAGFTSTDTQYF. CDR3 sequence (DNA): TGCACCAGCAGCCAAGTGGGGCTAGCGGGGTTTACTAGCACAGATACGCAGTATTTT.

The chain links TRBV2 to TRBJ2-2; D may correspond to TRBD1 or TRBD2 (7 bases each). The CDR3 spans 14 residues. V was trimmed by 2 bases and J by 5 bases, leaving 9 bases between them. Germline V gene data show CDR1 as SNHLY and CDR2 as FYNNEI. The CDR3 coding sequence is TGTGCCAGCAGTGAACAGGGGGGGACCGGGGAGCTGTTTTTT. It yields the protein CASSEQGGTGELFF.